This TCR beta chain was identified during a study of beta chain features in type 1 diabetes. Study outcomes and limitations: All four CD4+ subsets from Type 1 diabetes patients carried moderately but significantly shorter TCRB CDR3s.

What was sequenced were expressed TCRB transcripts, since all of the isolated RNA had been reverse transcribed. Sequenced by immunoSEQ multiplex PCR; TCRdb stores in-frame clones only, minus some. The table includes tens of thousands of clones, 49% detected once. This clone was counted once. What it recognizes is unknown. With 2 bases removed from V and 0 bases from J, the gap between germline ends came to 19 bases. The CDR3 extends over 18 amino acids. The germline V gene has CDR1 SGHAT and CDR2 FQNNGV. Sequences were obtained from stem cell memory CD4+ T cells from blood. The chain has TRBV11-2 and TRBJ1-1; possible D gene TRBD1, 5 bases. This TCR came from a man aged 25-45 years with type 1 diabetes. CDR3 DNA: TGTGCCAGCAGCTTAAGGTCCCGGGGGGGTTGGATGAACACTGAAGCTTTCTTT. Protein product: CASSLRSRGGWMNTEAFF.